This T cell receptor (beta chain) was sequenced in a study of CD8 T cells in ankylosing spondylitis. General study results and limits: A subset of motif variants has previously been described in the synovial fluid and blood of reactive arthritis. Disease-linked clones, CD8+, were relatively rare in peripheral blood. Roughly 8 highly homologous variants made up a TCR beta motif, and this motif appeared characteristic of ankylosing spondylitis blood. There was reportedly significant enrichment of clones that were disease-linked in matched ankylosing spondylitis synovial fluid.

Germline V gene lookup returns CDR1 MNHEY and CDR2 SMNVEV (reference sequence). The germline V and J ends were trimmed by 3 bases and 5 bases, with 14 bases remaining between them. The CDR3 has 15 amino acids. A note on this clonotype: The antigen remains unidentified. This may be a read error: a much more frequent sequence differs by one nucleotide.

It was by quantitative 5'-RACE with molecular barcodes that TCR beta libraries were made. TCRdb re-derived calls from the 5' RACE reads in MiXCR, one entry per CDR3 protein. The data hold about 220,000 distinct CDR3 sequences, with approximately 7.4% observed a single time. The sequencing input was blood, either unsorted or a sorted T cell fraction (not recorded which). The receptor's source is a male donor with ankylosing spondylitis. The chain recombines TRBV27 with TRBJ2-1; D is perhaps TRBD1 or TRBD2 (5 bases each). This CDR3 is CASSFGTRGDNEQFF. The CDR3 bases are TGTGCCAGCAGTTTCGGGACGCGAGGAGACAATGAGCAGTTCTTC.